Each of the 11 T cell receptor beta chains below was sequenced from the same sample in a study of early T cells in non-severe SARS-CoV-2 infection (dated by TCRdb to the early 2020s). The library relied on 5' RACE. The instrument was a NextSeq 500. The raw public data were reprocessed by TCRdb itself: fastp quality trimming at Q25, MiXCR clonotype calling, in-frame beta chains only. Entries are consolidated by CDR3 protein sequence, retaining the most common genes and DNA. This sample gives 60,000 to 70,000 distinct CDR3 sequences in total; 9.1% of them show up just once. 3.2% of the sample lies in the top ten. The sequencing input was whole blood. The receptor source for this set is an adult who was a healthcare worker with PCR-confirmed SARS-CoV-2 infection or an uninfected control (not recorded which).

This sequence joins TRBV28 and TRBJ2-5, with 9 positions matching TRBD2. CDR3 size: 16 residues. Per the germline V gene, CDR1 is MDHEN and CDR2 is SYDVKM. J gave up 2 bases and V 2 bases, and 6 bases lay outside the gene matches. CDR3 DNA sequence: TGTGCCAGCAGTTTACAGGGACTAGCAGATCAAGAGACCCAGTACTTC. As protein: CASSLQGLADQETQYF.

Of note for this clonotype: One end of the junction varies from germline; a read error may be responsible. The chain joins TRBV6-6 to TRBJ1-2; perhaps TRBD1 as D (6 bases). Germline V CDR1 and CDR2: MNHNY, SVGAGI (reference sequence). The CDR3 is 15 residues long. The CDR3 sequence is CASSYSSGVNYSYTF. The CDR3, as DNA: TGTGCCAGCAGTTACTCGTCAGGGGTTAACTATAGCTACACCTTC.

This chain links TRBV10-3 with TRBJ2-1; D is tentatively TRBD1 or TRBD2 (5 bases each). The ends were cut back, 6 bases at V and 10 bases at J, with 19 bases in the middle. The CDR3 covers 14 residues. Per germline, CDR1 ENHRY and CDR2 SYGVKD. The CDR3 here is CAISRGLERGEQFF. The CDR3 coding sequence is TGTGCCATCAGCCGGGGCCTCGAGAGGGGAGAGCAGTTCTTC.

The V gene is TRBV28, the J gene TRBJ2-3, with 11 bases fitting TRBD2. CDR1 is MDHEN, CDR2 SYDVKM, per germline. The ends lost 6 bases at V and 4 bases at J; junction bases unmatched: 9. This CDR3 region has 16 residues. The CDR3 loop reads CASSPWGSGRADTQYF. The CDR3 DNA sequence: TGTGCCAGCAGCCCCTGGGGTAGCGGGAGGGCAGATACGCAGTATTTT.

The chain employs TRBV5-5 and TRBJ1-5, with a weak D call TRBD1 (6 bases). The V gene lost 1 base and the J gene lost 3 bases, with 11 bases spanning the gap. The CDR3 runs 15 residues. In germline, CDR1 is SGHKS, CDR2 YYEKEE (reference sequence). CDR3 region: CASSLSGDINQPQHF. The CDR3 DNA follows: TGTGCCAGCAGCTTGTCAGGGGACATCAATCAGCCCCAGCATTTT.

The chain employs TRBV7-3 and TRBJ2-1; tentative D call: TRBD2 (7 bases). The CDR3 consists of 16 residues. Germline values: CDR1 SGHTA, CDR2 FQGTGA. Deletions cut 5 bases from V and 0 bases from J, with 14 bases between. In DNA, the CDR3 is TGTGCCAGCAGCCAAAAGGGGGGGAGCTCCTACAATGAGCAGTTCTTC. Translation gives CASSQKGGSSYNEQFF.

Ten or more counts support this clonotype. This rearrangement joins TRBV7-9 to TRBJ2-7; 7 bases map to TRBD2. Germline-derived CDR1 and CDR2 are SEHNR and FQNEAQ (reference sequence). The V gene end was trimmed by 4 bases and the J gene end by 2 bases; junction bases not matched to a gene: 5. CDR3 size: 14 residues. The CDR3 bases are TGTGCCAGCAGCTACGGGGGGTTGCCCTACGAGCAGTACTTC. Translation gives CASSYGGLPYEQYF.

This clonotype has just a few counts. V gene TRBV3-1 combines with J gene TRBJ1-4; a possible D gene is TRBD1 (6 bases). The CDR3 loop spans 13 amino acids. V was pared by 1 base and J by 8 bases, with 8 bases between. The V gene's germline CDR1 is LGHDT and CDR2 YNNKEL (reference sequence). Written as DNA, the CDR3 is TGTGCCAGCAGCCAAGCCCAGGGGGAAAAACTGTTTTTT. This codes for CASSQAQGEKLFF. Full variable domain (rest looked up from reference TRBV3-1 and TRBJ1-4): DTAVSQTPKYLVTQMGNDKSIKCEQNLGHDTMYWYKQDSKKFLKIMFSYNNKELIINETVPNRFSPKSPDKAHLNLHINSLELGDSAVYFCASSQAQGEKLFFGSGTQLSVL.

This clonotype appeared a few times. The gene calls are TRBV29-1 and TRBJ1-2; D possibly corresponds to TRBD1 (6 bases). CDR3 length: 12 residues. Trimming cost V 6 bases and J 2 bases, with 10 bases left between them. Germline V lookup: CDR1 SQVTM, CDR2 ANQGSEA. CDR3 nucleotide sequence: TGCAGCGTAAGGACAGAAAACTATGGCTACACCTTC. This encodes CSVRTENYGYTF.

This clonotype appeared many times. This chain connects TRBV7-7 to TRBJ2-3, with 14 bases lining up with TRBD2. The CDR3 contains 18 residues. J gave up 7 bases and V 5 bases, and 14 bases lay outside the gene matches. CDR1 is SSHAT, CDR2 FNYEAQ, per germline (reference sequence). CDR3 bases: TGTGCCAGCAGCCCCGGGACTAGCGGGAGCCTCGTCACTCATACGCAGTATTTT. Protein sequence: CASSPGTSGSLVTHTQYF.

The V gene is TRBV6-2 or TRBV6-3, the J gene TRBJ2-5; D not resolved. This CDR3 region has 13 residues. The germline CDR1 and CDR2 sequences are MNHEY and SVGEGT. V was trimmed by 2 bases and J by 1 base, leaving 5 bases between them. CDR3 amino acids: CASSYVVQETQYF. The DNA of the CDR3 is TGTGCCAGCAGTTACGTCGTCCAAGAGACCCAGTACTTC.